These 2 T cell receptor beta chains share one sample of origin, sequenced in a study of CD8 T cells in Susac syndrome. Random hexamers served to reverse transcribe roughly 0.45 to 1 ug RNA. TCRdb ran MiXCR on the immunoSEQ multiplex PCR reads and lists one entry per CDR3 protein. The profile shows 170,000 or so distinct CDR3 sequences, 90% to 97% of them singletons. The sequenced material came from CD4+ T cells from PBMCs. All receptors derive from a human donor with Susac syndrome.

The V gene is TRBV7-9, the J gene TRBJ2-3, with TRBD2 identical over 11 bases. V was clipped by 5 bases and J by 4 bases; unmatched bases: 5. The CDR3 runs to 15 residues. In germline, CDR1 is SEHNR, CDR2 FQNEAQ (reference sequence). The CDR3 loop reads CASSPLAGGSDTQYF. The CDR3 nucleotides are TGTGCCAGCAGCCCCCTAGCGGGGGGATCAGATACGCAGTATTTT.

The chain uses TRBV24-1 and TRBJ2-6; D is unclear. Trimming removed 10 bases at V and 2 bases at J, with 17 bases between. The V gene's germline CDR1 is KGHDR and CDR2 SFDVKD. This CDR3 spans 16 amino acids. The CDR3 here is CATETTQAAGANVLTF. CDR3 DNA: TGTGCCACGGAGACCACCCAGGCTGCTGGGGCCAACGTCCTGACTTTC.